The clone carrying this TCR beta chain has just one count. This sample was included in a study of cytomegalovirus exposure and HLA in healthy donors. Here immunoSEQ multiplex PCR was the method, and the copy in TCRdb shows in-frame clones only, minus some. The data hold 95,000 to 120,000 clones, with approximately 85% observed a single time. The CDR3 extends over 15 amino acids. V was shortened by 8 bases and J by 5 bases, with 19 bases between the two germline ends. Germline V lookup: CDR1 SGHVS, CDR2 FQNEAQ. This clonotype was sampled from a woman between 18 and 29 years old in good health and CMV-seronegative. The rearrangement joins TRBV7-8 to TRBJ2-1; tentative D call: TRBD2 (7 bases). Sequencing was performed on PBMCs. CDR3 residues: CASLIGGGVNNEQFF. Here the CDR3 DNA reads TGTGCCAGCCTTATTGGAGGGGGGGTCAACAATGAGCAGTTCTTC.